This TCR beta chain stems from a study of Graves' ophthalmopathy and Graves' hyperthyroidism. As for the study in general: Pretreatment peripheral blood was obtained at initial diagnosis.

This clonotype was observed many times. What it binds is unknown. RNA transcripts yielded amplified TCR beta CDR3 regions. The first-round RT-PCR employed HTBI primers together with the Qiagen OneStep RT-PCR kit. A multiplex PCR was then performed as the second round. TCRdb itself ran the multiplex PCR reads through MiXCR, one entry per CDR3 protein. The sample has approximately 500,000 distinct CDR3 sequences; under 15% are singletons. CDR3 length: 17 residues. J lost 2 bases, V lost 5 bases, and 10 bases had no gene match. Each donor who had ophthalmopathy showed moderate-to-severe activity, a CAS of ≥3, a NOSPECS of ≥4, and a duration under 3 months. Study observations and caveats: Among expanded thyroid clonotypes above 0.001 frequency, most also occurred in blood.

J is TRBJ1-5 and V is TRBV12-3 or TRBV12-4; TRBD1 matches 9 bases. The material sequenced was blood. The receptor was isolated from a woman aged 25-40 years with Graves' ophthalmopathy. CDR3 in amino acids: CASSRRQGVYGNQPQHF. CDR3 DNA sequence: TGTGCCAGCAGTCGACGACAGGGGGTTTACGGCAATCAGCCCCAGCATTTT.